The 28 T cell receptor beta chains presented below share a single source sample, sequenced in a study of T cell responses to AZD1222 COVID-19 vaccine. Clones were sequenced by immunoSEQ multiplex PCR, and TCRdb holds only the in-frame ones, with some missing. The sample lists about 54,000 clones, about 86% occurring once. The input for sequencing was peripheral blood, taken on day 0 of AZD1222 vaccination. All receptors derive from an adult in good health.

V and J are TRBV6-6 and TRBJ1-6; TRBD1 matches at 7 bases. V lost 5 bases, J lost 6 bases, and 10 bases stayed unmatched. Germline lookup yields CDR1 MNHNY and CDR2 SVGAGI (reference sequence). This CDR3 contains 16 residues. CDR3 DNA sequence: TGTGCCAGCAGTAACGGACAGGAGCCCATTAATTCACCCCTCCACTTT. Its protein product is CASSNGQEPINSPLHF.

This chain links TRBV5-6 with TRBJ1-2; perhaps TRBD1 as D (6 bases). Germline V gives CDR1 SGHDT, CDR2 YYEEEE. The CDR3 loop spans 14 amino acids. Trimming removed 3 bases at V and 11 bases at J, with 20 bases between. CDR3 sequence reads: CASSSTGQNFPYTF. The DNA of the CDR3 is TGTGCCAGCAGCTCGACCGGACAGAATTTCCCTTACACCTTC. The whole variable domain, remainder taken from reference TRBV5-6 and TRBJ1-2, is DAGVTQSPTHLIKTRGQQVTLRCSPKSGHDTVSWYQQALGQGPQFIFQYYEEEERQRGNFPDRFSGHQFPNYSSELNVNALLLGDSALYLCASSSTGQNFPYTFGSGTRLTVV.

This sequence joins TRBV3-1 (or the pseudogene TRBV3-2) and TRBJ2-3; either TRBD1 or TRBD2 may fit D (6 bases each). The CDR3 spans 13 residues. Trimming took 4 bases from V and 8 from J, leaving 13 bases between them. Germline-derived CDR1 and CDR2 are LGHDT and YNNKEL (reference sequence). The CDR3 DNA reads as TGTGCCAGCAGCCGGGAAGGGGGGAGTACGCAGTATTTT. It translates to CASSREGGSTQYF.

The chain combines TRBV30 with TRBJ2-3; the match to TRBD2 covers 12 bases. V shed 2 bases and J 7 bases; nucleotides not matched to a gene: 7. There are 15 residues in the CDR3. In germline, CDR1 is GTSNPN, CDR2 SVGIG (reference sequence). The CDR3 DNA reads TGTGCCTGGAGTCCTCTAGCGGGAGGGCTAAATACGCAGTATTTT. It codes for CAWSPLAGGLNTQYF.

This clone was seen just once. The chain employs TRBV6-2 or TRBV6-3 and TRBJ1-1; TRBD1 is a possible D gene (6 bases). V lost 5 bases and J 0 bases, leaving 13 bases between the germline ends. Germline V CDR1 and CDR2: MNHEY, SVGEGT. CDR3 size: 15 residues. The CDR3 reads CASSPPDRLNTEAFF. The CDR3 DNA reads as TGTGCCAGCAGTCCCCCGGACAGACTGAACACTGAAGCTTTCTTT.

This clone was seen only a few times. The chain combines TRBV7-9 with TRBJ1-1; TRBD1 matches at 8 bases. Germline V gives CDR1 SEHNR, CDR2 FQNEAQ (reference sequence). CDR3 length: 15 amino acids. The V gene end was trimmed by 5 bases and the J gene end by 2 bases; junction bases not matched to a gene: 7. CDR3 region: CASSPGGYGNTEAFF. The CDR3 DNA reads TGTGCCAGCAGCCCAGGGGGCTACGGTAACACTGAAGCTTTCTTT.

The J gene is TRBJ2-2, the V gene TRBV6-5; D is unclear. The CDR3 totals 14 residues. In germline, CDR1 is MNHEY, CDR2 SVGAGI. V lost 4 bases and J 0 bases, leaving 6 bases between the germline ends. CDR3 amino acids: CASSLPANTGELFF. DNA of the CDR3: TGTGCCAGCAGTTTACCTGCGAACACCGGGGAGCTGTTTTTT.

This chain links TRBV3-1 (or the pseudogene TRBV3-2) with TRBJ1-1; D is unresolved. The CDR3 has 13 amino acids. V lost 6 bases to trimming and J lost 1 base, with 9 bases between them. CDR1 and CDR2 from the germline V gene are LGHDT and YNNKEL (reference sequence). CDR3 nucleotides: TGTGCCAGCAGGAAAAGACAGAACACTGAAGCTTTCTTT. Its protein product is CASRKRQNTEAFF.

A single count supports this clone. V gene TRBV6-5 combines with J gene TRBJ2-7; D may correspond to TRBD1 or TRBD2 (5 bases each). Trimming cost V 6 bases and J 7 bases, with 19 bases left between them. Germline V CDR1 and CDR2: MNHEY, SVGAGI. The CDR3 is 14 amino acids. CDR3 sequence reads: CASSPLGLEGEQYF. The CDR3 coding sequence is TGTGCCAGCAGCCCCCTTGGGCTTGAGGGGGAGCAGTACTTC.

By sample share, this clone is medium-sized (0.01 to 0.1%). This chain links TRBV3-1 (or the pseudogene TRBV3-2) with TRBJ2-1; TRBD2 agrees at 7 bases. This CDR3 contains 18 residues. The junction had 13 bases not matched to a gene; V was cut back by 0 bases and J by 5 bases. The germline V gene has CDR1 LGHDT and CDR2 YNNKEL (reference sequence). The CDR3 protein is CASSQDFPAAGVDNEQFF. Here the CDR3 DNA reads TGTGCCAGCAGCCAAGATTTCCCGGCTGCGGGGGTAGACAATGAGCAGTTCTTC.

The CDR3 region has the DNA TGTGCCAGCAGTGAAGCCCTCACTAGCGGGGGGGAGACCCAGTACTTC. Amino acids: CASSEALTSGGETQYF. The chain couples TRBV6-1 to TRBJ2-5; 12 nucleotides match TRBD2. J gave up 5 bases and V 0 bases, and 4 bases lay outside the gene matches. The CDR3 runs 16 residues. Germline V gene sequence: CDR1 MNHNS, CDR2 SASEGT.

The CDR3 loop is CASSLAIVGVDEQFF. CDR3 nucleotides: TGTGCCAGCAGCTTGGCAATAGTCGGGGTTGATGAGCAGTTCTTC. The gene calls are TRBV9 and TRBJ2-1; D might be TRBD2 (5 bases). CDR1 is SGDLS and CDR2 is YYNGEE in the germline V gene. This CDR3 contains 15 residues. V was cut by 4 bases and J by 8 bases, with 19 bases left in between.

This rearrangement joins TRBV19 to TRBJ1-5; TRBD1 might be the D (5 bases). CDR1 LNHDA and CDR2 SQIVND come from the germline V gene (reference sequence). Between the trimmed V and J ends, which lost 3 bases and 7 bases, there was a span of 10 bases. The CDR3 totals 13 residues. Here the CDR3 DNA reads TGTGCCAGTAGTATCGGCAGGGCACAGCCCCAGCATTTT. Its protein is CASSIGRAQPQHF.

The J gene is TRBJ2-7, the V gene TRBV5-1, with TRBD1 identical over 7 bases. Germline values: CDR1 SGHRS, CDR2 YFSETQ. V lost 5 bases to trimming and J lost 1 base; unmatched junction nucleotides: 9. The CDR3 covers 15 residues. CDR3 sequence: CASSLRGQASYEQYF. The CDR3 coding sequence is TGCGCCAGCAGTCTGCGAGGACAGGCGTCCTACGAGCAGTACTTC.

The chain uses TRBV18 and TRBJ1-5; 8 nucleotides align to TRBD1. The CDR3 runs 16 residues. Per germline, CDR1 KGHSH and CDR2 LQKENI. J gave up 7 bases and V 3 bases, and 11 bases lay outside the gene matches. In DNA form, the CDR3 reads TGTGCCAGCTCACCCCCCGGGACAGGTCTTGGACAGCCCCAGCATTTT. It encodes CASSPPGTGLGQPQHF. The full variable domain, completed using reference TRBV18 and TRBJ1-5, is NAGVMQNPRHLVRRRGQEARLRCSPMKGHSHVYWYRQLPEEGLKFMVYLQKENIIDESGMPKERFSAEFPKEGPSILRIQQVVRGDSAAYFCASSPPGTGLGQPQHFGDGTRLSIL.

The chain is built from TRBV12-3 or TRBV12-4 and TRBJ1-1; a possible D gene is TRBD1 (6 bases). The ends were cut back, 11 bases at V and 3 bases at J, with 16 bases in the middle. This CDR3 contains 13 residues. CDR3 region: CAGRFRGDTEAFF. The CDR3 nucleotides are TGTGCCGGCCGTTTTAGGGGGGACACTGAAGCTTTCTTT.

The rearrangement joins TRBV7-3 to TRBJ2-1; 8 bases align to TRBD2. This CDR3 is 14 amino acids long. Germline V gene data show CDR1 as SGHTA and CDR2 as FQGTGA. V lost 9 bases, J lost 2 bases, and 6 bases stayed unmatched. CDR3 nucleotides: TGTGCCAGTGGAAGCGGGGGTGCCTACAATGAGCAGTTCTTC. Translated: CASGSGGAYNEQFF.

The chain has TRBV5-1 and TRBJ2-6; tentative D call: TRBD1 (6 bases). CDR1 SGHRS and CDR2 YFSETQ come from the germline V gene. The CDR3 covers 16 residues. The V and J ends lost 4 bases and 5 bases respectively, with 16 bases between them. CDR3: CASSPNTGSWANVLTF. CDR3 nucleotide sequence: TGCGCCAGCAGCCCTAATACAGGGTCGTGGGCCAACGTCCTGACTTTC.

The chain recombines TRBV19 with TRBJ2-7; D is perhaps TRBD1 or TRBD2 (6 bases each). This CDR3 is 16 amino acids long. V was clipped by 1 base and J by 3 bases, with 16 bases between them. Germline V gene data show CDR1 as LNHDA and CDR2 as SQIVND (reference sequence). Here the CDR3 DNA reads TGTGCCAGTAGTATAGGATCTGGGGGGCCGTTCTACGAGCAGTACTTC. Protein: CASSIGSGGPFYEQYF.

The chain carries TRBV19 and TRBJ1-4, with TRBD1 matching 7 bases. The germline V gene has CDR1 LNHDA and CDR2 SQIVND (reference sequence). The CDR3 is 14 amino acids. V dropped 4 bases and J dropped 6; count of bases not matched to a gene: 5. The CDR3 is CASSNGQVDEKLFF. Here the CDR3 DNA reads TGTGCCAGTAGTAACGGACAGGTAGATGAAAAACTGTTTTTT.

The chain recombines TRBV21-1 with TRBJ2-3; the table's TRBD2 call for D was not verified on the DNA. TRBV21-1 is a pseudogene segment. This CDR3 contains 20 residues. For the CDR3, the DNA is TGTGCCAGCAGCAAAAGAAGTCTAGCGGGAACCCCCTCCGATACAGATACGCAGTATTTT. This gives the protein CASSKRSLAGTPSDTDTQYF.

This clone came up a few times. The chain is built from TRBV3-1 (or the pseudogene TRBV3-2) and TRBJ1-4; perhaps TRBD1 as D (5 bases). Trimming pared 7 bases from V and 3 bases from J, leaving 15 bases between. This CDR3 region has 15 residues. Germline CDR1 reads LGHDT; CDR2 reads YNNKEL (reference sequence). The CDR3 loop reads CASTPRGTANEKLFF. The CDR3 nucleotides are TGTGCCAGCACCCCCCGAGGGACCGCTAATGAAAAACTGTTTTTT.

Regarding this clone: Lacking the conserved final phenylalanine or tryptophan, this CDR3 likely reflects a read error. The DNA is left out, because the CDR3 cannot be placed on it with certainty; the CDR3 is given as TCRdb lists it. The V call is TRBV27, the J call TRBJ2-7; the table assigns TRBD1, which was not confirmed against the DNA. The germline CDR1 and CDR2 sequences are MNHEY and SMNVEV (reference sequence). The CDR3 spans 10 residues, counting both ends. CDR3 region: CASSCPDRVN.

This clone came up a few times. The CDR3 sequence is CAWGGNPTGRDYGYTF. CDR3 bases: TGTGCCTGGGGAGGGAACCCTACAGGGAGAGATTATGGCTACACCTTC. The genes are TRBV30 and TRBJ1-2; weak D call: TRBD1 (6 bases). V lost 5 bases and J lost 5, with 24 bases in between. The CDR3 covers 16 residues. Germline lookup yields CDR1 GTSNPN and CDR2 SVGIG (reference sequence).

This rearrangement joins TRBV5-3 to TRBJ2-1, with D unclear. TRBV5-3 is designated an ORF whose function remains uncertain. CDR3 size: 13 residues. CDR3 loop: CNIALDTYNEQFF. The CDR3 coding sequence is TGTAATATAGCCCTCGACACCTACAATGAGCAGTTCTTC.

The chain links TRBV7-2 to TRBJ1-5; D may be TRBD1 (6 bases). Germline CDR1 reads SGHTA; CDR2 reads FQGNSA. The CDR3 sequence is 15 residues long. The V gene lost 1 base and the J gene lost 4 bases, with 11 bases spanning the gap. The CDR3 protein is CASSLVQGNNQPQHF. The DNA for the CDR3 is TGTGCCAGCAGCTTAGTACAGGGTAATAATCAGCCCCAGCATTTT.

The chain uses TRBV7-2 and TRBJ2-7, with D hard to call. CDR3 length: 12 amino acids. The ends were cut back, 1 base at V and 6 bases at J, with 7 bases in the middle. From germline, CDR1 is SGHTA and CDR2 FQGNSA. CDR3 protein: CASSLVALEQYF. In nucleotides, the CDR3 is TGTGCCAGCAGCTTAGTAGCCCTCGAGCAGTACTTC.

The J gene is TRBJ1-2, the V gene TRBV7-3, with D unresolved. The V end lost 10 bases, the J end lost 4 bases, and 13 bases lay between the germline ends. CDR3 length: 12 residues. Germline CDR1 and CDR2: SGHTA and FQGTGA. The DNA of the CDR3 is TGTGCCAACCACAATCGGGGCTATGGCTACACCTTC. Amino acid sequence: CANHNRGYGYTF.